This is a list of T cell receptor beta chains from one sample in a study of control samples from healthy donors and cancer patients. TCRdb's table, derived via immunoSEQ multiplex PCR, lists solely in-frame clones and lacks some. The data show about 150,000 clones, 80% to 90% seen once. Sequences were obtained from blood. The receptors stem from a man aged 18-30 years in good health. Both conserved end residues are part of each CDR3. D genes are given only for firm matches. Some rows mark clone size as missing; the rest say once, few, many or name a class of expanded clone.

clone_size,d_call,j_call,v_call,cdr3_aa,cdr3_nt
.,.,TRBJ1-1,TRBV11-1,CASSLARGAYTEAFF,TGTGCCAGCAGCTTAGCGCGGGGGGCTTACACTGAAGCTTTCTTT
.,.,TRBJ2-7,TRBV6-5,CASSRRDGYEQYF,TGTGCCAGCAGCCGCCGGGACGGGTACGAGCAGTACTTC
.,TRBD1,TRBJ2-7,TRBV19,CASRARDSSYEQYF,TGTGCCAGTAGAGCCCGGGACAGCTCCTACGAGCAGTACTTC
.,.,TRBJ1-5,TRBV3-1/TRBV3-2,CASSHLRAQPQHF,TGTGCCAGCAGCCATCTCCGAGCCCAGCCCCAGCATTTT
.,TRBD1,TRBJ1-2,TRBV28,CASKTTGNYGYTF,TGTGCCAGCAAGACGACAGGGAACTATGGCTACACCTTC
.,.,TRBJ2-5,TRBV9,CASSRSSREETQYF,TGTGCCAGCAGCCGGTCGAGCAGGGAGGAGACCCAGTACTTC
.,.,TRBJ1-5,TRBV7-6,CASSLDPAGQQPQHF,TGTGCCAGCAGCTTAGATCCGGCAGGGCAACAGCCCCAGCATTTT
.,.,TRBJ1-2,TRBV12-3/TRBV12-4,CASSFRDIPGYTF,TGTGCCAGCAGTTTCCGGGACATACCGGGCTACACCTTC
.,.,TRBJ1-1,TRBV6-1,CASSEAGDTEAFF,TGTGCCAGCAGTGAAGCAGGGGACACTGAAGCTTTCTTT
once,.,TRBJ1-2,TRBV28,CASSQNRQGSGYTF,TGTGCCAGCAGCCAGAACAGGCAGGGATCTGGCTACACCTTC
.,.,TRBJ1-3,TRBV6-6,CASRGTGTYSGNTIYF,TGTGCCAGCAGGGGGACCGGGACATACTCTGGAAACACCATATATTTT
.,TRBD2,TRBJ2-5,TRBV7-9,CASSSSGTSLFPETQYF,TGTGCCAGCAGCTCCTCCGGGACTAGCTTGTTCCCAGAGACCCAGTACTTC
.,.,TRBJ1-5,TRBV4-3,CASSQDQGPPFNQPQHF,TGCGCCAGCAGCCAAGATCAGGGGCCGCCTTTCAATCAGCCCCAGCATTTT
.,.,TRBJ1-3,TRBV28,CASSLNFLRSLYSGNTIYF,TGTGCCAGCAGTTTGAATTTCTTACGGTCTCTCTACTCTGGAAACACCATATATTTT
.,.,TRBJ1-6,TRBV5-1,CASSGDGNSPLHF,TGCGCCAGCAGCGGAGACGGTAATTCACCCCTCCACTTT
.,.,TRBJ2-5,TRBV7-8,CASSFFPGEGVQETQYF,TGTGCCAGCAGCTTCTTTCCAGGGGAGGGGGTACAAGAGACCCAGTACTTC
.,.,TRBJ1-2,TRBV6-2/TRBV6-3,CASSYSSDANYGYTF,TGTGCCAGCAGTTACTCGTCGGACGCTAACTATGGCTACACCTTC
.,.,TRBJ1-4,TRBV4-3,CASSQGVRTEKLFF,TGCGCCAGCAGCCAAGGTGTCAGAACAGAAAAACTGTTTTTT
.,.,TRBJ1-1,TRBV5-1,CASSLSPVGTEAFF,TGCGCCAGCAGCTTGAGTCCGGTGGGTACTGAAGCTTTCTTT
.,.,TRBJ2-5,TRBV7-2,CASSAGGRGQETQYF,TGTGCCAGCAGCGCAGGGGGGCGAGGGCAAGAGACCCAGTACTTC
.,TRBD1,TRBJ2-5,TRBV7-9,CASSRGQNNLQETQYF,TGTGCCAGCAGTCGGGGACAGAACAATCTCCAAGAGACCCAGTACTTC
.,.,TRBJ1-1,TRBV20-1,CSASRQVNAEAFF,TGCAGTGCTAGTAGGCAGGTAAACGCTGAAGCTTTCTTT
.,.,TRBJ2-5,TRBV7-2,CASSLGGTGQETQYF,TGTGCCAGCAGCTTAGGAGGGACCGGACAAGAGACCCAGTACTTC
.,TRBD2,TRBJ2-2,TRBV6-5,CASSGGGVNTGELFF,TGTGCCAGCAGCGGCGGGGGAGTGAACACCGGGGAGCTGTTTTTT
.,.,TRBJ2-1,TRBV7-9,CASSPLQGGTGNEQFF,TGTGCCAGCAGCCCCCTCCAGGGGGGGACAGGCAATGAGCAGTTCTTC
.,.,TRBJ1-6,TRBV2,CASSEMEGSSYNSPLHF,TGTGCCAGCAGTGAAATGGAGGGGAGCTCCTATAATTCACCCCTCCACTTT
.,.,TRBJ1-5,TRBV5-6,CASPAGEGNPIYSNQPQHF,TGTGCCAGCCCCGCTGGGGAGGGGAATCCTATATATAGCAATCAGCCCCAGCATTTT
.,.,TRBJ2-5,TRBV10-3,CAISESGGAPETQYF,TGTGCCATCAGTGAGTCAGGGGGTGCCCCAGAGACCCAGTACTTC
.,.,TRBJ1-2,TRBV4-3,CASSQGPDYGYTF,TGCGCCAGCAGCCAAGGTCCGGATTATGGCTACACCTTC
few,.,TRBJ1-1,TRBV27,CASSVQQGGIAQAFF,TGTGCCAGCAGTGTTCAGCAGGGAGGTATCGCTCAAGCTTTCTTT
.,.,TRBJ1-5,TRBV19,CASRNREFSNQPQHF,TGTGCCAGTAGGAACAGGGAGTTTAGCAATCAGCCCCAGCATTTT
once,.,TRBJ2-5,TRBV7-2,CASASPWGVRGETQYF,TGTGCCAGCGCTTCCCCGTGGGGGGTGAGGGGAGAGACCCAGTACTTC
few,.,TRBJ2-1,TRBV7-8,CASSPMGLNNEQFF,TGTGCCAGCAGCCCAATGGGACTTAACAATGAGCAGTTCTTC
.,.,TRBJ2-5,TRBV7-2,CASSRGIRGWQETQYF,TGTGCCAGCAGCCGCGGGATTAGGGGGTGGCAAGAGACCCAGTACTTC
.,.,TRBJ1-5,TRBV18,CASSPGLVIYSNQPQHF,TGTGCCAGCTCACCAGGCTTGGTGATATATAGCAATCAGCCCCAGCATTTT
.,TRBD1,TRBJ2-7,TRBV11-3,CASSPGQVQYF,TGTGCCAGCAGCCCCGGACAGGTGCAGTACTTC
.,.,TRBJ2-7,TRBV7-6,CASSLAEGLRYEQYF,TGTGCCAGCAGCTTAGCTGAGGGGCTGCGATACGAGCAGTACTTC